The clone carrying this T cell receptor (beta chain) showed up just once. The sample belongs to a study of CD8 T cells in Susac syndrome. cDNA came from approximately 0.5 to 1 ug RNA primed by random hexamers. An immunoSEQ multiplex PCR generated amplified TCR beta CDR3 products spanning 54 Vbeta and 13 Jbeta. TCRdb used MiXCR to reprocess the immunoSEQ multiplex PCR reads, holding one entry per CDR3 protein. The table shows 150,000 to 200,000 distinct CDR3 sequences, with roughly 95% occurring only once. Sequencing of TCR beta covered CD8+ and CD4+ T cells obtained from blood. The CD8+ and CD4+ T cells were negatively isolated, with the TEMRA cells enriched by FACS. V shed 5 bases and J shed 4 bases, with 4 bases lying between them. CDR1 and CDR2 from the germline V gene are DFQATT and SNEGSKA (reference sequence). The CDR3 has 10 amino acids.

The chain links TRBV20-1 to TRBJ2-3; the D is unclear. The material sequenced was CD8+ T cells from PBMCs. The receptor comes from a human donor with multiple sclerosis. The CDR3 sequence is CSALADTQYF. The CDR3 DNA sequence: TGCAGTGCTTTGGCAGATACGCAGTATTTT.